Shown below are 24 T cell receptor beta chains from a single sample sequenced in a study of shared clonotypes between healthy human individuals. Assay used: immunoSEQ multiplex PCR; TCRdb lists only in-frame clones, some missing. The sample lists under 2,500,000 clones, around 95% occurring once. Sequenced material: naive CD4+ T cells sorted from blood. The subset here: CD45RA+ positively selected. These receptors originate from a man aged 18 to 30 in good health.

The genes are TRBV28 and TRBJ1-1; 7 bases match TRBD1. The CDR3 contains 18 residues. The germline gives CDR1 MDHEN, CDR2 SYDVKM. The ends lost 5 bases at V and 1 base at J; junction bases unmatched: 16. The DNA of the CDR3 is TGTGCCAGCAGTACTCACAGGGGCGCCCTCAATGGGAACACTGAAGCTTTCTTT. Amino acid sequence: CASSTHRGALNGNTEAFF.

As for this clone: The same CDR3 can be traced to other DNA sequences in this sample. V and J are TRBV7-9 and TRBJ2-7; D not resolved. This CDR3 has 13 amino acids. The germline V gene encodes CDR1 SEHNR and CDR2 FQNEAQ (reference sequence). V lost 1 base and J 2 bases, leaving 6 bases between the germline ends. The CDR3 loop is CASSLGGPYEQYF. In DNA form, the CDR3 reads TGTGCCAGCAGCTTAGGTGGGCCCTACGAGCAGTACTTC.

Notes on this clone: Possible read error: a much larger clone is one base away. The rearrangement links TRBV7-2 to TRBJ2-7; D call uncertain. Germline lookup yields CDR1 SGHTA and CDR2 FQGNSA. The CDR3 loop spans 11 amino acids. The CDR3 region has the DNA TGTGTCAGCAGCCCCTCCTACGAGCAGTACTTC. It translates to CVSSPSYEQYF.

The rearrangement joins TRBV5-1 to TRBJ2-7; TRBD1 agrees at 8 bases. CDR3 length: 15 residues. Trimming at V came to 1 base and at J to 3 bases, leaving 6 bases not matched to a gene. CDR1 SGHRS and CDR2 YFSETQ come from the germline V gene. The CDR3: CASSLFTGGYYEQYF. DNA for the CDR3: TGCGCCAGCAGCTTGTTTACAGGGGGATACTACGAGCAGTACTTC.

CDR3 amino acids: CASSVHTGELFF. CDR3 in DNA: TGTGCCAGCAGCGTTCACACCGGGGAGCTGTTTTTT. The chain uses TRBV9 and TRBJ2-2; D unclear. V was clipped by 2 bases and J by 3 bases, with 2 bases between them. The CDR3 is 12 amino acids. Germline V gives CDR1 SGDLS, CDR2 YYNGEE.

The chain uses TRBV18 and TRBJ1-2; D not certain. Trimming cost V 5 bases and J 8 bases, with 15 bases left between them. The CDR3 is made up of 13 amino acids. The V gene's germline CDR1 is KGHSH and CDR2 LQKENI. The chain's CDR3 is CASSNSLLGGYTF. DNA for the CDR3: TGTGCCAGCTCAAATTCCTTATTAGGGGGCTACACCTTC.

J is TRBJ2-1 and V is TRBV14; D remains ambiguous. Trimming stripped 4 bases from V and 0 bases from J, with 7 bases between. This CDR3 contains 14 residues. The germline V gene has CDR1 SGHDN and CDR2 FVKESK. CDR3 sequence (DNA): TGTGCCAGCAGCCGAAGGAACTCCTACAATGAGCAGTTCTTC. Translating it yields CASSRRNSYNEQFF. Filled out from reference TRBV14 and TRBJ2-1, the complete variable domain reads EAGVTQFPSHSVIEKGQTVTLRCDPISGHDNLYWYRRVMGKEIKFLLHFVKESKQDESGMPNNRFLAERTGGTYSTLKVQPAELEDSGVYFCASSRRNSYNEQFFGPGTRLTVL.

The chain uses TRBV5-1 and TRBJ2-7; 7 bases line up with TRBD2. The length of the CDR3 is 15 residues. The germline V gene encodes CDR1 SGHRS and CDR2 YFSETQ. The junction had 9 bases not matched to a gene; V was cut back by 0 bases and J by 6 bases. The CDR3 DNA reads as TGCGCCAGCAGCTTGGCCGATCAGGGAGGGCTCGAGCAGTACTTC. Its protein product is CASSLADQGGLEQYF.

This chain uses TRBV30 with TRBJ1-2; D may be TRBD1 (5 bases). CDR1 is GTSNPN and CDR2 is SVGIG in the germline V gene (reference sequence). The CDR3 has 12 residues. Trimming removed 8 bases at V and 8 bases at J, with 18 bases between. Here the CDR3 reads CAVGGRDKGYTF. The CDR3 coding sequence is TGTGCCGTCGGGGGACGCGATAAGGGCTACACCTTC.

This clone was seen once. The V call is TRBV5-5, the J call TRBJ2-1; tentative D call: TRBD1 (5 bases). The CDR3 length is 14 residues. V was pared by 2 bases and J by 3 bases, with 9 bases between. Germline V CDR1 and CDR2: SGHKS, YYEKEE (reference sequence). CDR3 amino acids: CASSFTGNYNEQFF. The CDR3 coding sequence is TGTGCCAGCAGCTTTACAGGCAACTACAATGAGCAGTTCTTC.

The chain couples TRBV4-3 to TRBJ2-1; 10 bases fit TRBD2. Trimming at V came to 1 base and at J to 9 bases, leaving 6 bases not matched to a gene. The CDR3 spans 15 residues. The germline V gene has CDR1 LGHNA and CDR2 YSLEER. CDR3: CASSQVVRLAGEQFF. The CDR3, as DNA: TGCGCCAGCAGCCAAGTTGTGAGACTAGCGGGTGAGCAGTTCTTC.

The CDR3 reads CAWGKGGPYEQYF. CDR3 sequence (DNA): TGTGCCTGGGGAAAGGGGGGGCCTTACGAGCAGTACTTC. The chain couples TRBV30 to TRBJ2-7, with a possible D match to TRBD2 (7 bases). V gave up 5 bases and J gave up 4 bases, with 15 bases separating them. This CDR3 spans 13 amino acids. Germline CDR1 and CDR2: GTSNPN and SVGIG (reference sequence).

V and J are TRBV18 and TRBJ1-1; D perhaps matches TRBD1 (5 bases). Germline-derived CDR1 and CDR2 are KGHSH and LQKENI. Deletions cut 2 bases from V and 5 bases from J, with 15 bases between. The CDR3 consists of 15 residues. In DNA form, the CDR3 reads TGTGCCAGCTCACCATTTCAGGGTGAGGGAACTGAAGCTTTCTTT. Amino acid sequence: CASSPFQGEGTEAFF.

The chain joins TRBV6-1 to TRBJ2-5; D ambiguous. The CDR3 contains 14 residues. V lost 5 bases to trimming and J lost 0 bases, with 10 bases between them. Germline V gene lookup returns CDR1 MNHNS and CDR2 SASEGT. The CDR3 sequence is CASSFSWYQETQYF. As DNA, the CDR3 is TGTGCCAGCAGTTTTTCTTGGTACCAAGAGACCCAGTACTTC.

The V call is TRBV10-3, the J call TRBJ1-6; possible D gene TRBD1, 6 bases. The V gene lost 2 bases and the J gene lost 6 bases, with 11 bases spanning the gap. This CDR3 has 15 residues. Germline V lookup: CDR1 ENHRY, CDR2 SYGVKD. The CDR3 DNA reads as TGTGCCATCAGTGAGGGCCTACAGGGTAATTCACCCCTCCACTTT. This gives the protein CAISEGLQGNSPLHF.

The chain recombines TRBV28 with TRBJ2-5; possible D gene TRBD2, 6 bases. The CDR3 loop spans 16 amino acids. CDR1 is MDHEN, CDR2 SYDVKM, per germline. The V end was cut by 6 bases, the J end by 4 bases, with 21 bases between. CDR3 in DNA: TGTGCCAGCAGCCCAATCTCCCGGACTATGGCAGAGACCCAGTACTTC. Translating it yields CASSPISRTMAETQYF.

This rearrangement joins TRBV5-1 to TRBJ2-1; the D call may be TRBD1 or TRBD2 (5 bases each). This CDR3 comprises 14 residues. The germline gives CDR1 SGHRS, CDR2 YFSETQ. The V and J ends lost 4 bases and 7 bases respectively, with 15 bases between them. The CDR3 sequence is CASSASGHENEQFF. CDR3 nucleotides: TGCGCCAGCAGCGCTTCGGGGCATGAGAATGAGCAGTTCTTC.

The gene calls are TRBV10-3 and TRBJ2-7; no clear D gene. Germline V gene sequence: CDR1 ENHRY, CDR2 SYGVKD. Deletions cut 10 bases from V and 0 bases from J, with 10 bases between. The CDR3 extends over 12 amino acids. CDR3 in amino acids: CATAQSSYEQYF. CDR3 nucleotides: TGTGCCACTGCTCAGAGCTCCTACGAGCAGTACTTC.

A remark on this clone: Other DNA sequences in the sample encode the same CDR3. This rearrangement joins TRBV6-6 to TRBJ2-3; no clear D gene. The CDR3 totals 11 residues. Germline assignment: CDR1 MNHNY and CDR2 SVGAGI (reference sequence). V was trimmed by 7 bases and J by 3 bases, leaving 5 bases between them. This chain's CDR3 is CASTLTDTQYF. The CDR3, as DNA: TGTGCCAGCACCTTAACAGATACGCAGTATTTT.

The chain carries TRBV5-6 and TRBJ2-5; D is uncertain. The J call may be mistaken, given a closer DNA end match to TRBJ2-7. The germline gives CDR1 SGHDT, CDR2 YYEEEE. CDR3 length: 13 amino acids. The CDR3 loop is CASSLDTSYEQYF. CDR3 sequence (DNA): TGTGCCAGCAGCTTGGACACATCCTACGAGCAGTACTTC.

This clone has only one observation. This chain joins TRBV5-4 and TRBJ2-2, with TRBD2 matching over 8 bases. V lost 4 bases, J lost 3 bases, and 8 bases stayed unmatched. CDR1 SGHNT and CDR2 YYREEE come from the germline V gene (reference sequence). The CDR3 covers 16 residues. CDR3 region: CASSQRRGAYTGELFF. The CDR3 DNA follows: TGTGCCAGCAGCCAGCGGCGGGGGGCGTACACCGGGGAGCTGTTTTTT.

The V gene is TRBV10-2, the J gene TRBJ2-1, with 9 bases identical to TRBD1. The CDR3 contains 14 residues. Per germline, CDR1 WSHSY and CDR2 SAAADI. V shed 7 bases and J 4 bases; nucleotides not matched to a gene: 5. DNA for the CDR3: TGCGCCAGCACTCGGACAGGGGAGTACAATGAGCAGTTCTTC. This codes for CASTRTGEYNEQFF.

Comment on this clone: This sample includes further DNA sequences coding for the same CDR3. V usage is TRBV7-9 and J usage is TRBJ2-4; D possibly corresponds to TRBD2 (5 bases). Between the trimmed V and J ends, which lost 1 base and 5 bases, there was a span of 6 bases. Germline CDR1 is SEHNR and CDR2 is FQNEAQ (reference sequence). This CDR3 has 13 amino acids. The CDR3 here is CASSLVGENIQYF. The CDR3 DNA reads as TGTGCCAGCAGCTTAGTCGGGGAAAACATTCAGTACTTC.

The rearrangement uses TRBV11-2 and TRBJ2-7; D is ambiguous. CDR1 and CDR2 (germline): SGHAT, FQNNGV. The CDR3 is 16 residues long. V lost 2 bases and J lost 0, with 14 bases in between. CDR3 nucleotide sequence: TGTGCCAGCAGCTTAAGAACCGGGCTTGGCTCCTACGAGCAGTACTTC. As protein: CASSLRTGLGSYEQYF.